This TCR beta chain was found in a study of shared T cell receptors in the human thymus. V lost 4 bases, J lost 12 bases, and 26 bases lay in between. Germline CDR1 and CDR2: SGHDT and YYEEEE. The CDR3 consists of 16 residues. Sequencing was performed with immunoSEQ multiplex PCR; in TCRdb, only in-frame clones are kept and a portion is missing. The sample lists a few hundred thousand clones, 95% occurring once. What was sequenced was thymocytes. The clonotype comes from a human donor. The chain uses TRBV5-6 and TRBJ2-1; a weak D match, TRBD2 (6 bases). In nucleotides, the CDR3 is TGTGCCAGCAGCCTTAACCTAGCGCCTACTTGGTTCTCGCAGTTCTTC. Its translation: CASSLNLAPTWFSQFF.